The clone carrying this T cell receptor (beta chain) was recorded once. TCRdb redid the calling of the RT-PCR reads with MiXCR, one entry per CDR3 protein. This table has approximately 410,000 distinct CDR3 sequences, roughly 17% appearing once. This sample is drawn from a study of patients and donors after allogeneic stem cell transplantation. The CDR3 consists of 15 residues. The V gene end was trimmed by 3 bases and the J gene end by 2 bases; junction bases not matched to a gene: 5. Germline values: CDR1 MNHEY, CDR2 SMNVEV (reference sequence). Sequencing was performed on blood, either unsorted or a sorted T cell fraction (not recorded which). V usage is TRBV27 and J usage is TRBJ2-3, with 7 bases lining up with TRBD2. The sequence derives from a human donor who was either an allogeneic HSCT recipient or a stem cell or donor lymphocyte infusion donor (not recorded which). It is not recorded whose cells these are; they may come from a transplant donor. The CDR3 loop reads CASSFRDYITDTQYF. DNA for the CDR3: TGTGCCAGCAGTTTCCGGGACTATATCACAGATACGCAGTATTTT.